This TCR beta chain was profiled in a study of shared clonotypes between healthy human individuals. Caucasian adults residing in Nashville, Tennessee made up all the donors. V was shortened by 3 bases and J by 5 bases, with 19 bases between the two germline ends. The CDR3 length is 16 residues. CDR1 and CDR2 (germline): MDHEN, SYDVKM. At the deep level, the assay was run. For every subset, genomic DNA was evenly distributed across several immunoSEQ plates. Repertoires were generated with immunoSEQ multiplex PCR, while TCRdb's copy carries only in-frame clones and drops some. The table has some 2,500,000 clones, around 92% seen once.

This receptor was obtained from a man between 18 and 35 years old in good health. Some clones in this sample may be carry-over from other donors' samples. V usage is TRBV28 and J usage is TRBJ1-1; D gene unclear. The sequencing sample was made of naive CD4+ T cells from PBMCs. Specified subset: CD45RA+ positively selected. CDR3 residues: CASSFSSRGVGTEAFF. In DNA form, the CDR3 reads TGTGCCAGCAGTTTCTCGTCCCGGGGAGTGGGTACTGAAGCTTTCTTT.